The 24 T cell receptor beta chains below all came from one sample that was sequenced in a study of blood T cell repertoires in COVID-19 (dated by TCRdb to about 2020). Libraries came from the immunoSEQ multiplex PCR assay. What TCRdb holds here is the immuneACCESS table cut down to in-frame rearrangements. Part of the clones is not present; checked against another copy, under half of the missing clones reflect an unresolved V gene, and the others are unexplained. The sample has about 300,000 clones on record, around 83% of them singletons. The top ten clonotypes cover about 1.2% of the sample. Sequences were obtained from peripheral blood. The receptors stem from a woman aged 50 to 60 with acute or convalescent COVID-19.

This clone occurred a few times. Distinct nucleotide sequences in the sample also encode this CDR3. This sequence joins TRBV5-1 and TRBJ1-5; 9 bases fit TRBD1. Germline CDR1 and CDR2: SGHRS and YFSETQ. The CDR3 sequence is 14 residues long. V lost 4 bases and J lost 5; bases outside the gene matches: 4. CDR3 in amino acids: CASSPDRGDQPQHF. The CDR3 DNA follows: TGCGCCAGCAGCCCGGACAGGGGAGATCAGCCCCAGCATTTT.

J is TRBJ2-5 and V is TRBV10-3; 8 nucleotides line up with TRBD1. Germline CDR1 is ENHRY and CDR2 is SYGVKD. V shed 3 bases and J 2 bases; nucleotides not matched to a gene: 5. This CDR3 has 15 residues. For the CDR3, the DNA is TGTGCCATCAGTGACAACGGACAGGGACAAGAGACCCAGTACTTC. Its protein is CAISDNGQGQETQYF.

This chain connects TRBV18 to TRBJ2-7; TRBD2 aligns across 7 bases. The ends lost 3 bases at V and 1 base at J; junction bases unmatched: 12. In germline, CDR1 is KGHSH, CDR2 LQKENI. The CDR3 length is 17 residues. CDR3 coding DNA: TGTGCCAGCTCACCGACTCCGTGGGAGGGCATTTCCTACGAGCAGTACTTC. Translation: CASSPTPWEGISYEQYF. Variable domain in full (rest from reference TRBV18 and TRBJ2-7): NAGVMQNPRHLVRRRGQEARLRCSPMKGHSHVYWYRQLPEEGLKFMVYLQKENIIDESGMPKERFSAEFPKEGPSILRIQQVVRGDSAAYFCASSPTPWEGISYEQYFGPGTRLTVT.

The V call is TRBV6-2 or TRBV6-3, the J call TRBJ1-1; 9 bases align to TRBD1. The CDR3 has 14 amino acids. Germline assignment: CDR1 MNHEY and CDR2 SVGEGT. The ends lost 5 bases at V and 10 bases at J; junction bases unmatched: 11. CDR3 coding DNA: TGTGCCAGCAGTGCATCCGGGACAGGGTTGTTAGCTTTCTTT. Encoded protein: CASSASGTGLLAFF.

The rearrangement links TRBV19 to TRBJ2-1; a possible D gene is TRBD2 (5 bases). The V gene's germline CDR1 is LNHDA and CDR2 SQIVND (reference sequence). CDR3 length: 11 residues. With 7 bases removed from V and 7 bases from J, the gap between germline ends came to 8 bases. Here the CDR3 DNA reads TGTGCCAGTAAACGCGGGAATGAGCAGTTCTTC. This encodes CASKRGNEQFF. The full variable domain, with the rest looked up from reference TRBV19 and TRBJ2-1, is DGGITQSPKYLFRKEGQNVTLSCEQNLNHDAMYWYRQDPGQGLRLIYYSQIVNDFQKGDIAEGYSVSREKKESFPLTVTSAQKNPTAFYLCASKRGNEQFFGPGTRLTVL.

There are a few counts of this clone. CDR3 in amino acids: CASSQQGAFRNTEAFF. The CDR3 DNA follows: TGCGCCAGCAGCCAGCAGGGGGCTTTTAGGAACACTGAAGCTTTCTTT. The chain couples TRBV5-1 to TRBJ1-1, with 8 bases matching TRBD1. V was pared by 4 bases and J by 1 base, with 9 bases of the junction left unmatched. This CDR3 spans 16 amino acids. From germline, CDR1 is SGHRS and CDR2 YFSETQ.

This chain joins TRBV3-1 (or the pseudogene TRBV3-2) and TRBJ1-4; weak D call: TRBD1 (5 bases). The germline V gene encodes CDR1 LGHDT and CDR2 YNNKEL (reference sequence). V was pared by 3 bases and J by 4 bases, with 12 bases between. CDR3 length equals 15 residues. CDR3 sequence: CASSQLGAGNEKLFF. The CDR3 nucleotides are TGTGCCAGCAGCCAGCTAGGGGCAGGTAATGAAAAACTGTTTTTT.

The CDR3, as DNA: TGTGCCAGCAGTTACTCGAGACAGCCGCAAGAGACCCAGTACTTC. This codes for CASSYSRQPQETQYF. The J gene is TRBJ2-5, the V gene TRBV6-2 or TRBV6-3, with TRBD1 as a possible D gene (5 bases). The CDR3 has 15 residues. Trimming left V 0 bases short and J 2 bases short, with 10 bases between. Germline CDR1 is MNHEY and CDR2 is SVGEGT.

This clone has just one count. This sequence joins TRBV7-2 and TRBJ2-3, with TRBD2 matching over 9 bases. The CDR3 is 15 amino acids. The junction had 4 bases not matched to a gene; V was cut back by 4 bases and J by 2 bases. Germline assignment: CDR1 SGHTA and CDR2 FQGNSA. The CDR3 DNA sequence: TGTGCCAGCAGCTACCTAGCGGGAATCACAGATACGCAGTATTTT. Amino acids: CASSYLAGITDTQYF.

V and J are TRBV7-8 and TRBJ2-3; 8 bases map to TRBD2. Germline V gene data show CDR1 as SGHVS and CDR2 as FQNEAQ. The junction had 4 bases not matched to a gene; V was cut back by 2 bases and J by 0 bases. The CDR3 covers 16 residues. CDR3 loop: CASSLSLADSTDTQYF. CDR3 nucleotide sequence: TGTGCCAGCAGCTTATCACTAGCGGATAGCACAGATACGCAGTATTTT. The whole variable domain, remainder taken from reference TRBV7-8 and TRBJ2-3, is GAGVSQSPRYKVAKRGQDVALRCDPISGHVSLFWYQQALGQGPEFLTYFQNEAQLDKSGLPSDRFFAERPEGSVSTLKIQRTQQEDSAVYLCASSLSLADSTDTQYFGPGTRLTVL.

Only a few counts were recorded for this clone. The rearrangement uses TRBV6-4 and TRBJ1-2; 11 nucleotides line up with TRBD1. The V and J ends lost 1 base and 6 bases, in that order; junction bases with no gene match: 7. The V gene's germline CDR1 is MRHNA and CDR2 SNTAGT. The CDR3 covers 16 residues. CDR3 loop: CASSDFRTGGKDGYTF. CDR3 in DNA: TGTGCCAGCAGTGACTTTCGGACAGGGGGCAAGGATGGCTACACCTTC.

Here the CDR3 DNA reads TGTGCCAGCAGCGGACTACCGGGACTCCCCCTCACCGGGGAGCTGTTTTTT. Translating it yields CASSGLPGLPLTGELFF. This chain uses TRBV2 with TRBJ2-2; perhaps TRBD2 as D (6 bases). The CDR3 is 17 amino acids. Germline V CDR1 and CDR2: SNHLY, FYNNEI. The V end was cut by 6 bases, the J end by 4 bases, with 21 bases between.

The chain has TRBV10-3 and TRBJ1-5; TRBD1 agrees at 8 bases. The CDR3 contains 13 residues. V shed 10 bases, J shed 4 bases, and the junction held 6 bases outside the gene matches. From germline, CDR1 is ENHRY and CDR2 SYGVKD. The CDR3 sequence is CANRGTVNQPQHF. The CDR3 bases are TGTGCCAACAGGGGGACAGTTAATCAGCCCCAGCATTTT.

V gene TRBV27 combines with J gene TRBJ1-1, with 12 bases matching TRBD1. From germline, CDR1 is MNHEY and CDR2 SMNVEV (reference sequence). V was pared by 4 bases and J by 4 bases, with 10 bases of the junction left unmatched. The CDR3 is made up of 17 amino acids. The CDR3 here is CASSWLGTGGKVTEAFF. The CDR3 nucleotides read TGTGCCAGCAGTTGGTTGGGGACAGGGGGCAAGGTCACTGAAGCTTTCTTT.

The rearrangement joins TRBV6-2 or TRBV6-3 to TRBJ2-2; D remains ambiguous. The CDR3 consists of 14 residues. V was shortened by 6 bases and J by 2 bases, with 10 bases between the two germline ends. Per the germline V gene, CDR1 is MNHEY and CDR2 is SVGEGT. CDR3 nucleotides: TGTGCCAGCAGCTCGTCGGGTAACACCGGGGAGCTGTTTTTT. Translated: CASSSSGNTGELFF.

The chain links TRBV5-5 to TRBJ1-2, with TRBD1 identical over 10 bases. V lost 4 bases, J lost 4 bases, and 4 bases stayed unmatched. The length of the CDR3 is 14 residues. Germline V CDR1 and CDR2: SGHKS, YYEKEE (reference sequence). Here the CDR3 reads CASSMDRGGYGYTF. The CDR3 nucleotides read TGTGCCAGCAGCATGGACAGGGGGGGCTATGGCTACACCTTC.

This chain links TRBV25-1 with TRBJ1-5, with D unresolved. CDR1 MGHDK and CDR2 SYGVNS come from the germline V gene. Trimming took off 6 bases at V and 4 bases at J, with 16 bases between the two ends. This CDR3 is built from 15 residues. The CDR3 DNA reads TGTGCCAGCAGCGGCCTGGGCGAGGGAAATCAGCCCCAGCATTTT. It codes for CASSGLGEGNQPQHF. The full variable domain, rest sourced from reference TRBV25-1 and TRBJ1-5, is EADIYQTPRYLVIGTGKKITLECSQTMGHDKMYWYQQDPGMELHLIHYSYGVNSTEKGDLSSESTVSRIRTEHFPLTLESARPSHTSQYLCASSGLGEGNQPQHFGDGTRLSIL.

The chain carries TRBV9 and TRBJ2-5, with 13 bases matching TRBD2. The CDR3 has 17 amino acids. V was pared by 0 bases and J by 5 bases, with 7 bases of the junction left unmatched. Germline assignment: CDR1 SGDLS and CDR2 YYNGEE. This CDR3 reads CASSVALAGGPGETQYF. The CDR3, as DNA: TGTGCCAGCAGCGTAGCACTAGCGGGAGGGCCGGGGGAGACCCAGTACTTC. Complete variable domain (other parts from reference TRBV9 and TRBJ2-5): DSGVTQTPKHLITATGQRVTLRCSPRSGDLSVYWYQQSLDQGLQFLIQYYNGEERAKGNILERFSAQQFPDLHSELNLSSLELGDSALYFCASSVALAGGPGETQYFGPGTRLLVL.

J is TRBJ1-6 and V is TRBV5-6; D uncertain. Germline V gives CDR1 SGHDT, CDR2 YYEEEE. The CDR3 has 12 residues. The V and J ends lost 0 bases and 12 bases respectively, with 7 bases between them. The CDR3 coding sequence is TGTGCCAGCAGCTTGGTTGGCGGACCCCTCCACTTT. Protein: CASSLVGGPLHF.

The chain links TRBV5-1 to TRBJ2-3, with D perhaps TRBD2 (6 bases). The CDR3 has 13 amino acids. V lost 5 bases and J 6 bases, leaving 13 bases between the germline ends. Germline CDR1 is SGHRS and CDR2 is YFSETQ. This CDR3 reads CASRGGGKDTQYF. CDR3 DNA sequence: TGCGCCAGCAGGGGAGGAGGGAAGGATACGCAGTATTTT.

This chain uses TRBV28 with TRBJ1-2; D uncertain. CDR3 length: 15 amino acids. Germline assignment: CDR1 MDHEN and CDR2 SYDVKM. V gave up 5 bases and J gave up 2 bases, with 15 bases separating them. The CDR3 nucleotides are TGTGCCAGCAGTGTCGGAGGGCAAGGGAACTATGGCTACACCTTC. Protein: CASSVGGQGNYGYTF.

The V call is TRBV6-6, the J call TRBJ1-5, with TRBD1 matching over 9 bases. V lost 0 bases to trimming and J lost 5 bases; unmatched junction nucleotides: 2. The CDR3 covers 15 residues. From germline, CDR1 is MNHNY and CDR2 SVGAGI (reference sequence). CDR3 sequence: CASSYSTGGDQPQHF. The CDR3 DNA follows: TGTGCCAGCAGTTACTCTACAGGGGGCGATCAGCCCCAGCATTTT.

V usage is TRBV10-1 and J usage is TRBJ1-1; D remains unclear. CDR1 is WNHNN and CDR2 is SYGVQD in the germline V gene (reference sequence). V lost 0 bases to trimming and J lost 11 bases, with 10 bases between them. The CDR3 sequence is 12 residues long. The CDR3, as DNA: TGCGCCAGCAGTGAGTCGGCCAATAAGGCTTTCTTT. This sequence encodes CASSESANKAFF.

The CDR3 reads CASRLVSGGYTETQYF. The CDR3 DNA is TGTGCAAGTCGCTTAGTTAGCGGGGGTTATACTGAGACCCAGTACTTC. This chain connects TRBV12-2 to TRBJ2-5; the table's D call TRBD2 went unverified against the DNA. TRBV12-2 is given as a pseudogene. This CDR3 region has 16 residues.